This TCR beta chain was captured by sequencing in a study of blood T cells in healthy people across ages. V dropped 6 bases and J dropped 8; count of bases not matched to a gene: 16. This CDR3 spans 16 amino acids. CDR1 is MNHNY, CDR2 SVGAGI, per germline (reference sequence). This clonotype was seen repeatedly, ten times or more. A second PCR, run for about 6 to 11 cycles, used a sample-barcoded 5' primer plus a J-beta primer mix. MiXCR, applied by TCRdb to the 5' RACE reads, yields one record per CDR3 protein. Altogether fewer than 750,000 distinct CDR3 sequences are present, more than 45% being singletons, with the ten largest covering around an eighth.

V is TRBV6-6 and J is TRBJ2-4, with TRBD1 matching over 7 bases. The receptor's source is a woman of 80 years or more in good health. Sequencing was carried out using blood. CDR3 amino acids: CASSMYRDRGMDIQYF. The CDR3 region has the DNA TGTGCCAGCAGCATGTACCGGGACAGAGGGATGGACATTCAGTACTTC.